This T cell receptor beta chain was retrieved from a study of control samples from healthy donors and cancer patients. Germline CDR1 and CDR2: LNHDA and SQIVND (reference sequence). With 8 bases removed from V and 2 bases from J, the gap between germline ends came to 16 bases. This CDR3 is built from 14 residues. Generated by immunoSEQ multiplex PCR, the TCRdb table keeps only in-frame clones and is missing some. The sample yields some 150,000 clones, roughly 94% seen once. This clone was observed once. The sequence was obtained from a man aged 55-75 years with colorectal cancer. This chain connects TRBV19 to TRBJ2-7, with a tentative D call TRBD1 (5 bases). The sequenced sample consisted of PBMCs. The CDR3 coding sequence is TGTGCCAGTTCCCCCGACAGATTTCCCTACGAGCAGTACTTC. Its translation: CASSPDRFPYEQYF.